Reported below is one T cell receptor beta chain. Antigen specificity is unknown. Sequenced by immunoSEQ multiplex PCR; TCRdb stores in-frame clones only, minus some. The table records some 100,000 clones, roughly 84% of them present only once. This specimen comes from a study of graft-versus-host responses after intestinal transplantation. Trimming removed 0 bases at V and 7 bases at J, with 13 bases between. This CDR3 comprises 14 residues. Germline CDR1 is SGHRS and CDR2 is YFSETQ. This receptor was taken from a human donor who was the organ donor for an intestinal transplant. The rearrangement links TRBV5-1 to TRBJ1-1; a possible D gene is TRBD1 (6 bases). The sample was unstimulated CD4+ T cells sorted from spleen or lymph node cells, taken before transplant. Written as DNA, the CDR3 is TGCGCCAGCAGCTTGGAAAGGGGGACCAATGAAGCTTTCTTT. Translation: CASSLERGTNEAFF. Full variable domain (missing parts from reference TRBV5-1 and TRBJ1-1): KAGVTQTPRYLIKTRGQQVTLSCSPISGHRSVSWYQQTPGQGLQFLFEYFSETQRNKGNFPGRFSGRQFSNSRSEMNVSTLELGDSALYLCASSLERGTNEAFFGQGTRLTVV.